This T cell receptor (beta chain) was identified in a study of identifying expanded T cells in peripheral blood. Study conclusions and caveats: Roughly two-week clone count variance significantly increased as total template count grew.

This clone was found once. Its antigen is unknown. The CDR3 extends over 15 amino acids. Germline assignment: CDR1 LGHNA and CDR2 YNFKEQ. V was pared by 1 base and J by 3 bases, with 11 bases between. Repertoires were generated with immunoSEQ multiplex PCR, while TCRdb's copy carries only in-frame clones and drops some. The profile shows about 110,000 clones, 88% of them singletons. This chain connects TRBV4-2 to TRBJ2-3; a weak D match, TRBD2 (6 bases). The source material was blood. This clonotype was obtained from a person between 18 and 75 years old in good health. The CDR3 DNA follows: TGTGCCAGCAGCCAAGGAGCGGAGGGGACAGATACGCAGTATTTT. Its protein product is CASSQGAEGTDTQYF.